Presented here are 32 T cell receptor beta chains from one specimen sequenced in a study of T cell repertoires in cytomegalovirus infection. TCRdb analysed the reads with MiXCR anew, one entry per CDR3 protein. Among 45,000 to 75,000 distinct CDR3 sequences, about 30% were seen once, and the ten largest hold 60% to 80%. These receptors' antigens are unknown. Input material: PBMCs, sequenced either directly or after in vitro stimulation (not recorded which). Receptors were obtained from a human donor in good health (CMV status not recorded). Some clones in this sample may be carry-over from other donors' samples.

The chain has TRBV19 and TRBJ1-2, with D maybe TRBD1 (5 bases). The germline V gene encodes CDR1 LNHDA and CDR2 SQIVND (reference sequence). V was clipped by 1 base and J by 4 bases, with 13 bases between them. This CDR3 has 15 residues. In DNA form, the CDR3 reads TGTGCCAGTAGTATAGGGGGCATCGGCCCCTATGGCTACACCTTC. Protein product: CASSIGGIGPYGYTF.

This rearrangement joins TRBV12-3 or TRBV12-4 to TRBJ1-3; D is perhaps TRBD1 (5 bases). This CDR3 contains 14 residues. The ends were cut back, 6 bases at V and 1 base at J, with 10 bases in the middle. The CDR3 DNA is TGTGCCAGCAGCCTCAGGGAGTCTGGAAACACCATATATTTT. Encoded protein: CASSLRESGNTIYF.

Here the CDR3 reads CASSVQMVRGQPQHF. The DNA for the CDR3 is TGTGCCAGCAGTGTGCAGATGGTGCGAGGGCAGCCCCAGCATTTT. The rearrangement uses TRBV2 and TRBJ1-5; D gene uncertain. Per germline, CDR1 SNHLY and CDR2 FYNNEI. The CDR3 totals 15 residues. V dropped 4 bases and J dropped 7 bases, with 17 bases sitting between them. Based on the CDR3 plus reference TRBV2 and TRBJ1-5, the full variable domain is EPEVTQTPSHQVTQMGQEVILRCVPISNHLYFYWYRQILGQKVEFLVSFYNNEISEKSEIFDDQFSVERPDGSNFTLKIRSTKLEDSAMYFCASSVQMVRGQPQHFGDGTRLSIL.

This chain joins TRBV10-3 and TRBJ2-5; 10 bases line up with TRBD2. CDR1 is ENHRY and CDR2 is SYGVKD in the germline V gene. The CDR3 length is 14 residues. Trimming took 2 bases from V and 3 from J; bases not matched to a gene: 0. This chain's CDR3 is CAISESGREETQYF. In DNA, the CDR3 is TGTGCCATCAGTGAGAGCGGGAGGGAAGAGACCCAGTACTTC.

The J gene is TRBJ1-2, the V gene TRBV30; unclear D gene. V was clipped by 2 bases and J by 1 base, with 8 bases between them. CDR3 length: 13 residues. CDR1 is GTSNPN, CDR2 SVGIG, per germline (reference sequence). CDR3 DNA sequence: TGTGCCTGGAGTCCCCCGGTTAACTATGGCTACACCTTC. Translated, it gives CAWSPPVNYGYTF.

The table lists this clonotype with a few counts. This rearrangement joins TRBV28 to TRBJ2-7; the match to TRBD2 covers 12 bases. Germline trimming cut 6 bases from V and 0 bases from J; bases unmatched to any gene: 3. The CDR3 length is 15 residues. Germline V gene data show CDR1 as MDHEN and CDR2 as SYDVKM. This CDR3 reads CASSWTSGASYEQYF. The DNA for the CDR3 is TGTGCCAGCAGCTGGACTAGCGGGGCCTCCTACGAGCAGTACTTC.

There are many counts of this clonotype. CDR3 coding DNA: TGTGCCAGCAGGCTGACAGGTAACACTGAAGCTTTCTTT. This gives the protein CASRLTGNTEAFF. The V and J genes are TRBV12-3 or TRBV12-4 and TRBJ1-1; a possible D gene is TRBD1 (6 bases). Trimming removed 6 bases at V and 2 bases at J, with 10 bases between. CDR3 length: 13 amino acids.

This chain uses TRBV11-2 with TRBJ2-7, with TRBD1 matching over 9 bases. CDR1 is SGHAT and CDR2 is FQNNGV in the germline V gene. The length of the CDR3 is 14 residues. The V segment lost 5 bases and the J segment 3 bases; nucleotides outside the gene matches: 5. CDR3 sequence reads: CASSPQGQGYEQYF. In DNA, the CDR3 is TGTGCCAGCAGCCCCCAGGGACAGGGCTACGAGCAGTACTTC.

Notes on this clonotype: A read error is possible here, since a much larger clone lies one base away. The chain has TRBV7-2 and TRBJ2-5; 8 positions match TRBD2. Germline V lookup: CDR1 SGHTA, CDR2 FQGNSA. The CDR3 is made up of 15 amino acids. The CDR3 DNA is TGTCCCAGCACCCCGCGGCGGGAGGACCAAGAGACCCAGTACTTC. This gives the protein CPSTPRREDQETQYF.

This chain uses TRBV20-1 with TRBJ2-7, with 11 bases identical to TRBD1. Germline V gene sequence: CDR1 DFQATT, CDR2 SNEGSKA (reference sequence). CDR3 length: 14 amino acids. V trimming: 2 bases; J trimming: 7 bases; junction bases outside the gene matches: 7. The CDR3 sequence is CSARLGQGGAEQYF. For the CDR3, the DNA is TGCAGTGCTAGACTGGGACAGGGGGGGGCAGAGCAGTACTTC.

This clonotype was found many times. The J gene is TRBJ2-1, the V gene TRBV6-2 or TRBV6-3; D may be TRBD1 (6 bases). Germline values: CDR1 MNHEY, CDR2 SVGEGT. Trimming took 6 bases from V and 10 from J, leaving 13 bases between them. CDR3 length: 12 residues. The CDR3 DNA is TGTGCCAGCAGGGGGGACATTCGAGAGCAGTTCTTC. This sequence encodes CASRGDIREQFF.

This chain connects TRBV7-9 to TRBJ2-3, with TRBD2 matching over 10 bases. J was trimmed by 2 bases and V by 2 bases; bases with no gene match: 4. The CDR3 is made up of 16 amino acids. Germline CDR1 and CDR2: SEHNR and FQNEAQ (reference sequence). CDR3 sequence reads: CASSLTSGVFTDTQYF. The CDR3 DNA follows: TGTGCCAGCAGCTTAACTAGCGGGGTATTCACAGATACGCAGTATTTT.

Written as DNA, the CDR3 is TGTGCCAGCAGTTTAGCTAACGGGATCGCTCGTGAGCAGTTCTTC. It specifies CASSLANGIAREQFF. The chain has TRBV12-3 or TRBV12-4 and TRBJ2-1, with D possibly being TRBD2 (5 bases). The CDR3 is 15 residues long. V lost 0 bases and J lost 9, with 15 bases in between.

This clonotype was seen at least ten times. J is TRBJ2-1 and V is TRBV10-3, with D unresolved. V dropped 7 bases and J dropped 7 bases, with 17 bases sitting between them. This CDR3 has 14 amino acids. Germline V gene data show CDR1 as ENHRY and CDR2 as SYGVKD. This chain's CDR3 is CAITSEWVRNEQFF. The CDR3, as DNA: TGTGCCATCACGTCCGAATGGGTCCGGAATGAGCAGTTCTTC.

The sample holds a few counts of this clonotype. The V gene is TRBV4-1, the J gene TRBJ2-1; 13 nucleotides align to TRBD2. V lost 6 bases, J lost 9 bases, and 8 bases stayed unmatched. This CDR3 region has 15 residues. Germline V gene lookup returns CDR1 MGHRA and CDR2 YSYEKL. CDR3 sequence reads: CASRQTSGRRIEQFF. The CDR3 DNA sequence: TGCGCCAGCAGGCAGACTAGCGGGAGGCGGATTGAGCAGTTCTTC.

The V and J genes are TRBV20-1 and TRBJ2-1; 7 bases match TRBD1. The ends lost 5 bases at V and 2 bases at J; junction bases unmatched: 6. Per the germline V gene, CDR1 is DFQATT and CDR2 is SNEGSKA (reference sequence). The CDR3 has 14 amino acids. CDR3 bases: TGCAGTGCTCTTCACAGGGGAACCTACAATGAGCAGTTCTTC. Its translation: CSALHRGTYNEQFF.

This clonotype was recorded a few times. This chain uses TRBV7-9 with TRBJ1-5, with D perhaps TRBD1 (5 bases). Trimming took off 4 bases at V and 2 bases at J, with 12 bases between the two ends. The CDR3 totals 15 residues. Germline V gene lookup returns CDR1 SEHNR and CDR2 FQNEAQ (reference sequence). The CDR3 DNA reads TGTGCCAGCAGCTCCAGGGAGGGCGGCAATCAGCCCCAGCATTTT. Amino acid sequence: CASSSREGGNQPQHF.

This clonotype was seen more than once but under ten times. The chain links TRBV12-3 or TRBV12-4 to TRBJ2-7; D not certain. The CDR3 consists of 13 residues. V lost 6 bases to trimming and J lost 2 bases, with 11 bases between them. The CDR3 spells CASRDKLTYEQYF. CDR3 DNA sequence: TGTGCCAGCAGGGATAAACTTACCTACGAGCAGTACTTC.

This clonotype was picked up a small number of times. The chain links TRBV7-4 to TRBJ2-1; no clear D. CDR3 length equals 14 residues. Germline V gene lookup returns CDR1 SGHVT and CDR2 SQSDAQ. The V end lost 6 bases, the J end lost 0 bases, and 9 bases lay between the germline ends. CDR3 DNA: TGTGCCAGCAGTGGGTGGAGCTCCTACAATGAGCAGTTCTTC. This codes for CASSGWSSYNEQFF.

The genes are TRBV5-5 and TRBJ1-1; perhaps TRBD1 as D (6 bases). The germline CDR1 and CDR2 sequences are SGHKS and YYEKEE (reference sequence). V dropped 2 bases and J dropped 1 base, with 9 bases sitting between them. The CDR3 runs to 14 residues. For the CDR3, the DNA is TGTGCCAGCAGCTTAGCAGGGGAGAACACTGAAGCTTTCTTT. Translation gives CASSLAGENTEAFF.

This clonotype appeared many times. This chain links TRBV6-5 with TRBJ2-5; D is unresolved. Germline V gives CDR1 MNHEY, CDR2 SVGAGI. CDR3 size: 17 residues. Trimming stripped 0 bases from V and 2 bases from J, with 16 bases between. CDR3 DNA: TGTGCCAGCAGTTACTCGATCGCGTACAGTCGGCAAGAGACCCAGTACTTC. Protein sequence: CASSYSIAYSRQETQYF.

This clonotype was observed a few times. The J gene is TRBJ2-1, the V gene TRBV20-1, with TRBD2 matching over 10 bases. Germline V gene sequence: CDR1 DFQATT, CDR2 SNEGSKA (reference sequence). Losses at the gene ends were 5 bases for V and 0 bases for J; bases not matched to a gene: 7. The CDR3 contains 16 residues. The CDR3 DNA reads TGCAGTGCTTTATCTAGCGGGGGCCACTCCTACAATGAGCAGTTCTTC. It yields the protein CSALSSGGHSYNEQFF.

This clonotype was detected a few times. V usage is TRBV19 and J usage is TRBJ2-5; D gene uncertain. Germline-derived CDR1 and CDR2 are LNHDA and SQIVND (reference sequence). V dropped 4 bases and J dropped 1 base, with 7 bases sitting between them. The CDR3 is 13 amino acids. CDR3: CASSRGIQETQYF. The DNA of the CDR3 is TGTGCCAGTAGTAGGGGAATCCAAGAGACCCAGTACTTC.

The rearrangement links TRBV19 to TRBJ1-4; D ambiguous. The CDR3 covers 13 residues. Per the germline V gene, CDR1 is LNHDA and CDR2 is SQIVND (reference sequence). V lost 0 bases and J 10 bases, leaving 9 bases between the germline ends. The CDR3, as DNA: TGTGCCAGTAGTATAGATAGGGTAGGAAAACTGTTTTTT. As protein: CASSIDRVGKLFF.

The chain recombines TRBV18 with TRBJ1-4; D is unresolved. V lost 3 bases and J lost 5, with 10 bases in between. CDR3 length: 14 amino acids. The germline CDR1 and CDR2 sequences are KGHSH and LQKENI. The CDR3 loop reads CASSPTGPNEKLFF. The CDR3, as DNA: TGTGCCAGCTCACCTACCGGACCCAATGAAAAACTGTTTTTT. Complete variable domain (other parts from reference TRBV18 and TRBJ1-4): NAGVMQNPRHLVRRRGQEARLRCSPMKGHSHVYWYRQLPEEGLKFMVYLQKENIIDESGMPKERFSAEFPKEGPSILRIQQVVRGDSAAYFCASSPTGPNEKLFFGSGTQLSVL.

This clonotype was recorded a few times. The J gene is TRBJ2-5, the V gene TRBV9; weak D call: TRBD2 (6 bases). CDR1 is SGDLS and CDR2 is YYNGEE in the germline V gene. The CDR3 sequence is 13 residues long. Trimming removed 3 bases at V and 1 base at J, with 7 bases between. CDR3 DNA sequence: TGTGCCAGCAGCGCGGGAGCCCAAGAGACCCAGTACTTC. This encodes CASSAGAQETQYF.

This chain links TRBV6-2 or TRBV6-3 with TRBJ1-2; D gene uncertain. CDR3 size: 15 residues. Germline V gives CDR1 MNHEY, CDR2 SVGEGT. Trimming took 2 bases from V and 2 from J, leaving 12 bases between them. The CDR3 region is CASSYLQASNYGYTF. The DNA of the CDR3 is TGTGCCAGCAGTTACCTTCAGGCCTCGAACTATGGCTACACCTTC.

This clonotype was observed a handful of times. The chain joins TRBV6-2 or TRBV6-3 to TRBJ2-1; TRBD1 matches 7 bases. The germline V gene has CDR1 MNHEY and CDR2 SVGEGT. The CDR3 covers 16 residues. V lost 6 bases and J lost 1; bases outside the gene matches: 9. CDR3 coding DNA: TGTGCCAGCAGGACTCTTTGGGACAGATCCTACAATGAGCAGTTCTTC. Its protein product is CASRTLWDRSYNEQFF.

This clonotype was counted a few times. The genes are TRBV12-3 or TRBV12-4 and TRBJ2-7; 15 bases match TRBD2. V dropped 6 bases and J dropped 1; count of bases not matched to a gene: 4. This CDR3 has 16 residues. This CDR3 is CASSQGTSGRSYEQYF. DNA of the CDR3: TGTGCCAGCAGCCAAGGGACTAGCGGGAGGTCCTACGAGCAGTACTTC.

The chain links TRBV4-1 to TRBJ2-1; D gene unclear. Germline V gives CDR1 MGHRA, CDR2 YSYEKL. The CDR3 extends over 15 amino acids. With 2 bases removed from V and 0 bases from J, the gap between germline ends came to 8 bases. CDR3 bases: TGCGCCAGCAGCCAACAGCAAACCTCCTACAATGAGCAGTTCTTC. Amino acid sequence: CASSQQQTSYNEQFF.

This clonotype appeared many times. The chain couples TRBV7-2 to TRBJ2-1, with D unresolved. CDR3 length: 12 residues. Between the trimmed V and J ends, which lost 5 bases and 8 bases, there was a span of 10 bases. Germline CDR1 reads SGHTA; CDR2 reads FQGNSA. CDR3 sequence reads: CASSANIHEQFF. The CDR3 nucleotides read TGTGCCAGCAGCGCCAACATCCATGAGCAGTTCTTC.

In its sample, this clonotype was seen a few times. DNA of the CDR3: TGTGCCAGCAGCTCCAACATCGGCGGGGGCACAGATACGCAGTATTTT. This encodes CASSSNIGGGTDTQYF. The chain employs TRBV5-4 and TRBJ2-3; D possibly corresponds to TRBD2 (6 bases). V lost 3 bases and J lost 1, with 15 bases in between. Germline V gene sequence: CDR1 SGHNT, CDR2 YYREEE (reference sequence). CDR3 length equals 16 residues.